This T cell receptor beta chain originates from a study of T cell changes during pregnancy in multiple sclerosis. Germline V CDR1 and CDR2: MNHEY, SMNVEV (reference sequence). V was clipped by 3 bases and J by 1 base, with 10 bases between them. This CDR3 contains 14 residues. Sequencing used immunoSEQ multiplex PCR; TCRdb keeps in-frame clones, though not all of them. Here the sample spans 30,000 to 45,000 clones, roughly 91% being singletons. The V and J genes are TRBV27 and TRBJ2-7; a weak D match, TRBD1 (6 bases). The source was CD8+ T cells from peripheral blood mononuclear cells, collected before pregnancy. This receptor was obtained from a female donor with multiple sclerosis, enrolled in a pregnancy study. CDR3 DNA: TGTGCCAGCAGTTTGGACAGTTTTTCCTACGAGCAGTACTTC. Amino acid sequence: CASSLDSFSYEQYF.